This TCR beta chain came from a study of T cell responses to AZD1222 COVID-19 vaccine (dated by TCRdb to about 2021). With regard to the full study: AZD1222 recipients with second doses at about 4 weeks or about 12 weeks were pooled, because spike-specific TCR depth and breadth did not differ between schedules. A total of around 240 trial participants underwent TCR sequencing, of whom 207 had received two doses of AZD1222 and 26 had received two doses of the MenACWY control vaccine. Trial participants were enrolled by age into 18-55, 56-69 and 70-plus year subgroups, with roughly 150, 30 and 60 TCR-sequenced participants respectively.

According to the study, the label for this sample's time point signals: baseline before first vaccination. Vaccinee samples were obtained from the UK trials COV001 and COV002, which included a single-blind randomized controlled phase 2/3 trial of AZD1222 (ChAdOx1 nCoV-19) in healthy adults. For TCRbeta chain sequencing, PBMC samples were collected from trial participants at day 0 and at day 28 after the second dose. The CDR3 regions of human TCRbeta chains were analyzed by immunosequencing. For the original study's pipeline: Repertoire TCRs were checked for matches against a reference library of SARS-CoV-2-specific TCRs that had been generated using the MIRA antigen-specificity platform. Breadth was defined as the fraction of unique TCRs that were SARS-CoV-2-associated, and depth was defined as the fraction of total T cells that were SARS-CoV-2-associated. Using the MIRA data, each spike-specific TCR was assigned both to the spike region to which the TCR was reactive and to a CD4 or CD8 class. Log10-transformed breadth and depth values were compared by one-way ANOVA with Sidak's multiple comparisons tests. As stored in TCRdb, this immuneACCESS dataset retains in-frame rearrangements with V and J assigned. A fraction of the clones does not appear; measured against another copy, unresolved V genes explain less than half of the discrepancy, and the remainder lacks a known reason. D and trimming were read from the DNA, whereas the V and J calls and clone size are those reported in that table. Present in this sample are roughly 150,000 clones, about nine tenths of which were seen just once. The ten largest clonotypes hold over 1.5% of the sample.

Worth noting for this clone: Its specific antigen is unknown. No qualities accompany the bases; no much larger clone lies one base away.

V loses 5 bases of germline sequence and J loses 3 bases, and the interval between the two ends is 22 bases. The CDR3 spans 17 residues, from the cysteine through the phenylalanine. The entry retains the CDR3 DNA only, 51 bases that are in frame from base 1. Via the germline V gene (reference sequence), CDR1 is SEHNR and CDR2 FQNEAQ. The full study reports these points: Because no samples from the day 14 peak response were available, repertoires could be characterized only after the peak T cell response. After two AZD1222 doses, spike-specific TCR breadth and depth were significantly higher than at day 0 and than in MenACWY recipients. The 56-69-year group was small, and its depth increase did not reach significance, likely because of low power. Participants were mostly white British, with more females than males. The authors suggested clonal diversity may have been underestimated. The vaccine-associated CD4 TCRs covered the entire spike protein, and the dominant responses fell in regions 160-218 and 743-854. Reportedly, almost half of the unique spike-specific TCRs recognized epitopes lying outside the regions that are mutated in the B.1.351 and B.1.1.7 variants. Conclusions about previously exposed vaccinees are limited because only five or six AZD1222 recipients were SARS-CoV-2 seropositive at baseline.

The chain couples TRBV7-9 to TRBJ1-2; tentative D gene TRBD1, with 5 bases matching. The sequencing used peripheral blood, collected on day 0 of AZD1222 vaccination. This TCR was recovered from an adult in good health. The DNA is TGTGCCAGCAGCCCGTTGGGGGGGAAACCACCCCACTATGGCTACACCTTC. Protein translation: CASSPLGGKPPHYGYTF.